The entry below gives a single TCR beta chain sequence along with its context. Its antigen is still unknown. Generated by immunoSEQ multiplex PCR, the TCRdb table keeps only in-frame clones and is missing some. Of 70,000 or so clones in the sample, around 78% were seen once. This record comes from a study of vaccination effects on CD4 cells after COVID-19. Regarding the study as a whole: At late timepoints after vaccination, vaccine- and infection-induced clones shrank markedly.

With V trimmed by 6 bases and J by 4 bases, 9 bases remained unmatched. The CDR3 is 16 residues long. Germline CDR1 reads SNHLY; CDR2 reads FYNNEI. CD4+ T cells specific for antigen were expanded with viral peptide pools by the ViraFEST assay before sequencing. The authors isolated CD4+ T cells after about eleven days of culture. Vaccinees lacked prior SARS-CoV-2 infection and tested negative for nucleocapsid antibodies. Both day 3 and day 7 saw half the medium replaced with IL-2 medium. J is TRBJ2-2 and V is TRBV2; 9 bases agree with TRBD1. The sample in question was CD4+ T cells from PBMCs cultured with SARS-CoV-2 spike peptides, obtained before COVID-19 vaccination. This TCR was sampled from a human donor who received a COVID-19 vaccine. CDR3 in DNA: TGTGCCAGCAGAACCGGGGACAGGGTTATCACCGGGGAGCTGTTTTTT. Amino acid sequence: CASRTGDRVITGELFF.